A single sample is the source of the 28 T cell receptor beta chains below, sequenced in a study of cytomegalovirus exposure and HLA in healthy donors. Only in-frame clones appear in the TCRdb table, and some are missing; sequencing was by immunoSEQ multiplex PCR. The data hold approximately 240,000 clones, with about 89% observed a single time. Material for sequencing was PBMCs. These receptors came from a woman between 18 and 29 years old in good health and CMV-seronegative.

Of note for this clone: One end of the junction does not line up with germline, which may come from a read error. This rearrangement joins TRBV18 to TRBJ2-1; 7 bases fit TRBD1. Germline V gene data show CDR1 as KGHSH and CDR2 as LQKENI. CDR3 length equals 11 residues. Here the CDR3 DNA reads TGTGCCAGCTCATCGCAGGGGGAAGGGGTCTTC. Protein product: CASSSQGEGVF.

The rearrangement uses TRBV30 and TRBJ1-1; no reliable D call. The CDR3 totals 13 residues. V lost 4 bases and J 1 base, leaving 10 bases between the germline ends. Germline assignment: CDR1 GTSNPN and CDR2 SVGIG (reference sequence). The CDR3 DNA reads TGTGCCTGGACCCGAGACTGGAACACTGAAGCTTTCTTT. Encoded protein: CAWTRDWNTEAFF.

The rearrangement links TRBV30 to TRBJ2-5; 10 positions match TRBD2. V was clipped by 0 bases and J by 7 bases; unmatched bases: 5. Per germline, CDR1 GTSNPN and CDR2 SVGIG (reference sequence). This CDR3 contains 14 residues. The CDR3 DNA reads TGTGCCTGGAGTGTAGCTAGCGGGAGAGGGACCCAGTACTTC. Translation: CAWSVASGRGTQYF.

The J gene is TRBJ1-2, the V gene TRBV4-1; no reliable D call. Germline CDR1 MGHRA, CDR2 YSYEKL. The CDR3 runs to 15 residues. Trimming removed 5 bases from V and 1 base from J, with 14 bases in between. CDR3 DNA: TGCGCCAGCAGCGCACAAAGCGTGGGTAACTATGGCTACACCTTC. Its protein product is CASSAQSVGNYGYTF.

The chain employs TRBV28 and TRBJ2-7, with 8 bases matching TRBD2. This CDR3 contains 14 residues. Per the germline V gene, CDR1 is MDHEN and CDR2 is SYDVKM. Trimming cost V 3 bases and J 8 bases; bases outside gene matches: 9. CDR3 in amino acids: CASSFQSGSSKQYF. The CDR3 region has the DNA TGTGCCAGCAGTTTCCAAAGCGGGAGCAGTAAGCAGTACTTC.

The chain uses TRBV28 and TRBJ1-1; a possible D gene is TRBD1 (5 bases). The CDR3 is made up of 14 amino acids. Trimming shortened V by 8 bases and J by 3 bases, and 16 bases separated the two germline ends. From germline, CDR1 is MDHEN and CDR2 SYDVKM. CDR3 in DNA: TGTGCCAGCGGGCCGCGGGGGGAAGACACTGAAGCTTTCTTT. It encodes CASGPRGEDTEAFF.

The rearrangement uses TRBV29-1 and TRBJ1-4; D perhaps matches TRBD1 (5 bases). This CDR3 region has 15 residues. V was pared by 5 bases and J by 4 bases, with 17 bases between. Germline V gene sequence: CDR1 SQVTM, CDR2 ANQGSEA. The chain's CDR3 is CSVLGRTRGNEKLFF. In DNA form, the CDR3 reads TGCAGCGTTCTAGGGAGGACGAGGGGTAATGAAAAACTGTTTTTT.

There are a few counts of this clone. The genes are TRBV10-3 and TRBJ2-3, with D possibly being TRBD2 (6 bases). Germline CDR1 and CDR2: ENHRY and SYGVKD. Trimming removed 2 bases at V and 0 bases at J, with 9 bases between. This CDR3 contains 15 residues. The chain's CDR3 is CAISEPSGSTDTQYF. DNA for the CDR3: TGTGCCATCAGTGAGCCCAGCGGGAGCACAGATACGCAGTATTTT.

The chain couples TRBV6-5 to TRBJ2-1, with 10 nucleotides matching TRBD2. CDR1 and CDR2 from the germline V gene are MNHEY and SVGAGI. This CDR3 comprises 15 residues. V shed 4 bases and J 6 bases; nucleotides not matched to a gene: 6. Here the CDR3 reads CASSFSSSGSNEQFF. The DNA for the CDR3 is TGTGCCAGCAGTTTTTCGTCTAGCGGGAGCAATGAGCAGTTCTTC.

V is TRBV5-6 and J is TRBJ1-4, with 7 bases fitting TRBD1. The length of the CDR3 is 14 residues. Germline V gives CDR1 SGHDT, CDR2 YYEEEE. The V and J ends lost 3 bases and 7 bases, in that order; junction bases with no gene match: 6. The CDR3, as DNA: TGTGCCAGCAGCTCCATAACAGGGGTTGAAAAACTGTTTTTT. Its protein product is CASSSITGVEKLFF.

The J gene is TRBJ2-1, the V gene TRBV7-8, with 7 positions matching TRBD2. Trimming at V came to 5 bases and at J to 6 bases, leaving 13 bases not matched to a gene. The CDR3 covers 16 residues. The germline V gene encodes CDR1 SGHVS and CDR2 FQNEAQ. The CDR3 is CASSRTGTTPVNEQFF. Written as DNA, the CDR3 is TGTGCCAGCAGCAGGACCGGGACTACTCCCGTCAATGAGCAGTTCTTC.

V and J are TRBV7-9 and TRBJ1-4, with a tentative D call TRBD1 (6 bases). V lost 3 bases, J lost 8 bases, and 10 bases lay in between. CDR3 length: 13 residues. Germline CDR1 is SEHNR and CDR2 is FQNEAQ (reference sequence). The chain's CDR3 is CASSFVDREKLFF. The CDR3 DNA follows: TGTGCCAGCAGCTTCGTCGACAGGGAAAAACTGTTTTTT.

The chain uses TRBV5-6 and TRBJ1-1; 7 bases agree with TRBD1. V lost 0 bases to trimming and J lost 2 bases; unmatched junction nucleotides: 4. The CDR3 is 15 amino acids. Germline V gene data show CDR1 as SGHDT and CDR2 as YYEEEE. CDR3 sequence: CASSLETGRNTEAFF. The CDR3 nucleotides read TGTGCCAGCAGCTTGGAGACAGGGCGAAACACTGAAGCTTTCTTT.

This chain connects TRBV27 to TRBJ2-1; possible D gene TRBD2, 6 bases. CDR3 size: 14 residues. Trimming removed 6 bases at V and 6 bases at J, with 15 bases between. Germline V lookup: CDR1 MNHEY, CDR2 SMNVEV (reference sequence). This CDR3 reads CASRALAKRNEQFF. The CDR3, as DNA: TGTGCCAGCAGGGCGCTAGCGAAACGCAATGAGCAGTTCTTC.

The rearrangement uses TRBV7-8 and TRBJ1-2; D may be TRBD1 (6 bases). The V and J ends lost 5 bases and 5 bases respectively, with 33 bases between them. The CDR3 contains 20 residues. CDR1 SGHVS and CDR2 FQNEAQ come from the germline V gene. This chain's CDR3 is CASSPNAGWGQHPNWYGYTF. The DNA of the CDR3 is TGTGCCAGCAGCCCCAACGCTGGGTGGGGACAACACCCAAACTGGTATGGCTACACCTTC. The full variable domain, rest sourced from reference TRBV7-8 and TRBJ1-2, is GAGVSQSPRYKVAKRGQDVALRCDPISGHVSLFWYQQALGQGPEFLTYFQNEAQLDKSGLPSDRFFAERPEGSVSTLKIQRTQQEDSAVYLCASSPNAGWGQHPNWYGYTFGSGTRLTVV.

The CDR3: CASSFRTGGEKLFF. The CDR3 DNA sequence: TGTGCCAGCAGTTTCCGGACAGGGGGCGAAAAACTGTTTTTT. The rearrangement joins TRBV6-1 to TRBJ1-4; TRBD1 matches 11 bases. Trimming took 5 bases from V and 8 from J; bases not matched to a gene: 4. The CDR3 totals 14 residues. In germline, CDR1 is MNHNS, CDR2 SASEGT.

The J gene is TRBJ1-4, the V gene TRBV6-1; 7 bases are shared with TRBD1. Per germline, CDR1 MNHNS and CDR2 SASEGT. Trimming cost V 5 bases and J 8 bases; bases outside gene matches: 8. The CDR3 totals 14 residues. For the CDR3, the DNA is TGTGCCAGCAGTCAACAGGGGATCGGAGAAAAACTGTTTTTT. Amino acids: CASSQQGIGEKLFF.

J is TRBJ2-7 and V is TRBV6-5; a weak D match, TRBD2 (6 bases). The CDR3 runs 15 residues. Germline assignment: CDR1 MNHEY and CDR2 SVGAGI. The V and J ends lost 0 bases and 3 bases respectively, with 12 bases between them. As DNA, the CDR3 is TGTGCCAGCAGTTACTCAAGGGGCGGGGTCTACGAGCAGTACTTC. It is translated as CASSYSRGGVYEQYF.

A note on this clone: This CDR3 is also generated by other DNA sequences in the sample. The gene calls are TRBV20-1 and TRBJ2-7, with 9 bases matching TRBD1. The CDR3 has 11 amino acids. CDR1 and CDR2 from the germline V gene are DFQATT and SNEGSKA (reference sequence). The V and J ends lost 6 bases and 5 bases, in that order; junction bases with no gene match: 2. The CDR3 DNA reads as TGCAGTGCGGACAGGGGACACGAGCAGTACTTC. Amino acid sequence: CSADRGHEQYF.

J is TRBJ2-7 and V is TRBV29-1; TRBD2 matches at 13 bases. The CDR3 runs 13 residues. Unmatched junction bases numbered 4, after V lost 6 bases and J lost 5 bases. Germline CDR1 reads SQVTM; CDR2 reads ANQGSEA. CDR3 region: CSVGTSGVNEQYF. The CDR3 bases are TGCAGCGTGGGGACTAGCGGGGTCAACGAGCAGTACTTC.

The chain has TRBV27 and TRBJ1-5, with 7 bases aligning to TRBD1. J was trimmed by 3 bases and V by 6 bases; bases with no gene match: 5. Germline-derived CDR1 and CDR2 are MNHEY and SMNVEV (reference sequence). There are 14 residues in the CDR3. CDR3 in amino acids: CASRPGQFNQPQHF. CDR3 coding DNA: TGTGCCAGCAGACCGGGACAGTTCAATCAGCCCCAGCATTTT.

This sequence joins TRBV5-1 and TRBJ2-5; D not resolved. The CDR3 consists of 13 residues. V shed 0 bases and J shed 5 bases, with 8 bases lying between them. Germline V gene sequence: CDR1 SGHRS, CDR2 YFSETQ. The CDR3 nucleotides read TGCGCCAGCAGCTTGGTAACACGTGAGACCCAGTACTTC. Amino acids: CASSLVTRETQYF.

The chain recombines TRBV27 with TRBJ2-1; D not certain. Trimming stripped 5 bases from V and 5 bases from J, with 10 bases between. In germline, CDR1 is MNHEY, CDR2 SMNVEV (reference sequence). The length of the CDR3 is 13 residues. The CDR3, as DNA: TGTGCCAGCAGTAACTACTACAACAATGAGCAGTTCTTC. It encodes CASSNYYNNEQFF.

The chain combines TRBV27 with TRBJ2-7, with D possibly matching TRBD2 (6 bases). CDR1 is MNHEY and CDR2 is SMNVEV in the germline V gene (reference sequence). Trimming took off 5 bases at V and 2 bases at J, with 10 bases between the two ends. The CDR3 is 13 amino acids. CDR3 DNA: TGTGCCAGCAGTAGACTAGTCACCTACGAGCAGTACTTC. Its translation is CASSRLVTYEQYF.

The J gene is TRBJ1-5, the V gene TRBV6-5, with 7 bases lining up with TRBD1. CDR3 length: 15 amino acids. Germline CDR1 and CDR2: MNHEY and SVGAGI. The J segment lost 2 bases and the V segment lost 6 bases, leaving 7 bases of the junction unmatched. The CDR3 DNA is TGTGCCAGCAGGACCCAGGGGGACGGCAATCAGCCCCAGCATTTT. It yields the protein CASRTQGDGNQPQHF.

The V and J genes are TRBV6-5 and TRBJ1-5, with D maybe TRBD1 (5 bases). V gave up 6 bases and J gave up 4 bases, with 10 bases separating them. The germline V gene encodes CDR1 MNHEY and CDR2 SVGAGI. CDR3 length: 13 residues. The CDR3, as DNA: TGTGCCAGCAGCGGGGGAGTTAATCAGCCCCAGCATTTT. As protein: CASSGGVNQPQHF.

V gene TRBV5-1 combines with J gene TRBJ2-5, with 10 nucleotides matching TRBD1. The V gene end was trimmed by 4 bases and the J gene end by 9 bases; junction bases not matched to a gene: 6. CDR1 is SGHRS, CDR2 YFSETQ, per germline. The CDR3 is 13 residues long. CDR3 amino acids: CASSAGQGWAQYF. CDR3 DNA: TGCGCCAGCAGCGCGGGACAGGGGTGGGCCCAGTACTTC.

The rearrangement uses TRBV6-1 and TRBJ1-4, with D unresolved. The germline gives CDR1 MNHNS, CDR2 SASEGT. The CDR3 runs 16 residues. Trimming stripped 2 bases from V and 7 bases from J, with 17 bases between. The chain's CDR3 is CASSERRRESREKLFF. For the CDR3, the DNA is TGTGCCAGCAGTGAAAGGAGGAGGGAGTCTCGTGAAAAACTGTTTTTT.